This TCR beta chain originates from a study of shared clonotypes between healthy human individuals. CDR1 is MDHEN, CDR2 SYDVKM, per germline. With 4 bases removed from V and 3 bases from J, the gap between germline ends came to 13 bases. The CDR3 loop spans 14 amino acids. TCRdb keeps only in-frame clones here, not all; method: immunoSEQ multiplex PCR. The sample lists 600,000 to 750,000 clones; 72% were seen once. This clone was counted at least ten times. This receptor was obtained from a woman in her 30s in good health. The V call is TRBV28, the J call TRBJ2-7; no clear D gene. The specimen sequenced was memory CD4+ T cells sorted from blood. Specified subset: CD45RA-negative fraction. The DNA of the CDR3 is TGTGCCAGCAGTTCCCTCAGAGCACTCTACGAGCAGTACTTC. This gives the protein CASSSLRALYEQYF.